Given below is one T cell receptor (beta chain) in context. Its antigen remains undetermined. A read error may produce the germline difference seen at one junction end. Including the terminal cysteine and phenylalanine, the CDR3 comprises 13 residues. Here the CDR3 DNA is all that survives: 39 bases in frame from base 1. CDR1 SGDLS and CDR2 YYNGEE were looked up in the germline V gene. This record comes from a study of T cells after yellow fever vaccination (dated by TCRdb to the late 2010s). Concerning the study at large: The SMART-Seq v4 Ultra Low Input RNA kit was used to prepare libraries from fractions with low cell numbers. Blood was collected at multiple timepoints before and after primary and secondary immunization, and bulk PBMC replicates and cell subsets were isolated. Two healthy male donors, one aged 18 to 30 and one aged 30 to 39 years, were included in the cohort. Bulk TCR alpha and beta repertoires were sequenced longitudinally to track T-cell clones before and after primary and booster YFV17D yellow fever vaccination.

According to the study, the label for this sample's treatment or condition signals: live attenuated yellow fever vaccine strain. A standard Ficoll-Paque protocol was used to isolate PBMCs from peripheral blood. Dynabeads CD4 and CD8 positive selection kits were used to isolate the CD4 and CD8 T-cell fractions. TriZol was used to extract RNA from bulk PBMCs, from CD4 and CD8 fractions, and from dextramer-positive and dextramer-negative fractions. The reads were generated on an Illumina NovaSeq 6000. TCR cDNA was synthesized by 5'RACE template switching, which introduced a universal primer site and unique molecular identifiers. Priming of cDNA synthesis was performed from both the TCR alpha and TCR beta constant segments. Two PCR steps were used to amplify libraries, with sample barcodes and sequencing adapters being added in the second step. Libraries were sequenced on Illumina HiSeq 2500 (2x100 bp) or NovaSeq (2x150 bp). The paper's data handling went like this. Demultiplexing of reads and collapsing into UMI consensus sequences were performed with MIGEC, and V(D)J alignment was carried out with MiXCR. Vaccine-responding clonotypes were identified with edgeR using replicate PBMC samples, with FDR below 0.01 and a log2 fold change above 5 up to day 15 being required. Each bulk clonotype was labeled CD4 or CD8 based on which sequenced repertoire, CD4 or CD8, contained the clonotype at higher abundance. TCRdb ran its own pipeline on the public reads, namely fastp trimming at Q25 and MiXCR clone calling, and kept in-frame beta chains. Merged by CDR3 protein, the rows form single entries marked with the most common genes and DNA. The V and J calls shown here were made by TCRdb, not taken from the authors' results. The sample records 300,000 to 400,000 distinct CDR3 sequences, around an eighth of which are singletons. Together, the top ten hold approximately 3.3% of the sample.

What the authors observed across the whole study: The secondary T-cell response was found to be weaker but faster than the primary response, with a peak reached on day 5 rather than on day 15. The study included only a couple of donors, which limits how far the findings can be generalized. After the booster, most clones that had expanded after primary vaccination were detected again (about 97% of CD4 and around nine tenths of CD8), suggesting broad maintenance of memory. A small fraction of clonotypes appeared in both the CD4 and CD8 compartments, likely as a result of convergent recombination. Computational filtering was required because FACS-sorted repertoires could contain abundant contaminating clonotypes from the bulk population.

This specimen was CD4+ T cells sorted from PBMCs, taken 15 days after the yellow fever booster vaccination. The V and J segments used are TRBV9 and TRBJ1-1; 5 matching bases give a weak D call of TRBD1. The receptor comes from a man younger than 30 who received the YFV17D yellow fever vaccine. The CDR3 amino acid sequence is: CASSPGRDSEAFF. Read as DNA, the sequence is TGTGCCAGCAGCCCCGGGAGGGACTCTGAGGCTTTCTTT.